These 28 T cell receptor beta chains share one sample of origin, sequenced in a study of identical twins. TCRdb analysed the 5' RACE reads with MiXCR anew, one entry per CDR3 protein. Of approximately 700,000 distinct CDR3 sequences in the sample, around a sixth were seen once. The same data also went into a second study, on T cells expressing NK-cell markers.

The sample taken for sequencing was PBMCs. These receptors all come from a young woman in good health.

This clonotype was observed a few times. CDR3 sequence: CSASRSVGAEAFF. In nucleotides, the CDR3 is TGCAGTGCTTCCCGATCCGTGGGGGCTGAAGCTTTCTTT. The chain links TRBV20-1 to TRBJ1-1; D might be TRBD1 (5 bases). V lost 5 bases and J 6 bases, leaving 16 bases between the germline ends. The V gene's germline CDR1 is DFQATT and CDR2 SNEGSKA (reference sequence). CDR3 size: 13 residues.

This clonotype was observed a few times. This CDR3 is CASSGRGISSPLHF. Here the CDR3 DNA reads TGTGCCAGCAGCGGAAGGGGGATTAGTTCACCCCTCCACTTT. J is TRBJ1-6 and V is TRBV12-3 or TRBV12-4, with TRBD1 as a possible D gene (6 bases). Trimming left V 6 bases short and J 9 bases short, with 15 bases between. There are 14 residues in the CDR3.

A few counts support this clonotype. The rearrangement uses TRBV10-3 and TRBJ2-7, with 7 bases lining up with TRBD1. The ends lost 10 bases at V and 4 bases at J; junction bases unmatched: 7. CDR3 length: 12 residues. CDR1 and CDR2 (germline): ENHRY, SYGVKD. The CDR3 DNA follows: TGTGCCAACGCGGACAGGTCATACGAGCAGTACTTC. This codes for CANADRSYEQYF.

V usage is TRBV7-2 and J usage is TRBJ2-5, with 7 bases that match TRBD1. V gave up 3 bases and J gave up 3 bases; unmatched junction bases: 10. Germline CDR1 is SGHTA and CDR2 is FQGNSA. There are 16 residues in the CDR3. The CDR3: CASSFPSGQREETQYF. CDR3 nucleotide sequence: TGTGCCAGCAGCTTTCCTTCGGGACAGCGAGAAGAGACCCAGTACTTC.

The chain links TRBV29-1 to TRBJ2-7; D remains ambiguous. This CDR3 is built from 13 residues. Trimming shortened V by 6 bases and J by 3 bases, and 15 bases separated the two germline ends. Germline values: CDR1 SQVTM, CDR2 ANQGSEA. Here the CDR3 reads CSVASRFGYEQYF. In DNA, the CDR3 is TGCAGCGTGGCCAGTCGGTTCGGCTACGAGCAGTACTTC.

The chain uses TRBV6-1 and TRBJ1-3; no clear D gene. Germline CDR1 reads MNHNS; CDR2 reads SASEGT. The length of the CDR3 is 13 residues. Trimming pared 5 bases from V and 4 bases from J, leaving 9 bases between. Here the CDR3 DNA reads TGTGCCAGCAGTACAGTGACGGGAAACACCATATATTTT. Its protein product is CASSTVTGNTIYF.

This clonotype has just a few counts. CDR3 sequence: CASSSRWGGRETQYF. DNA for the CDR3: TGTGCCAGCAGCTCCAGGTGGGGGGGCCGAGAGACCCAGTACTTC. The rearrangement links TRBV7-2 to TRBJ2-5; a weak D match, TRBD2 (7 bases). The CDR3 runs to 15 residues. From germline, CDR1 is SGHTA and CDR2 FQGNSA. V lost 4 bases to trimming and J lost 4 bases, with 16 bases between them. Looking up the rest from reference TRBV7-2 and TRBJ2-5 gives the full variable domain: GAGVSQSPSNKVTEKGKDVELRCDPISGHTALYWYRQSLGQGLEFLIYFQGNSAPDKSGLPSDRFSAERTGGSVSTLTIQRTQQEDSAVYLCASSSRWGGRETQYFGPGTRLLVL.

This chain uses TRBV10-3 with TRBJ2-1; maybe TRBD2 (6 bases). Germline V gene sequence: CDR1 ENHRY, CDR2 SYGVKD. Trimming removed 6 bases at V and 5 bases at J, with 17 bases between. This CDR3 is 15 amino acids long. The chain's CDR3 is CAISSGTGENNEQFF. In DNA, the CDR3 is TGTGCCATCAGCTCAGGGACTGGCGAAAACAATGAGCAGTTCTTC.

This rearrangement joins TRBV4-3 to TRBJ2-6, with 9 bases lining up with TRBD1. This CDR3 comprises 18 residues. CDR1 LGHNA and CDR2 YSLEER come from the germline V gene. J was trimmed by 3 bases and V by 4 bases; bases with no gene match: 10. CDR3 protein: CASSPGQGALFGANVLTF. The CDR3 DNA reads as TGCGCCAGCAGCCCGGGACAGGGCGCTTTGTTTGGGGCCAACGTCCTGACTTTC.

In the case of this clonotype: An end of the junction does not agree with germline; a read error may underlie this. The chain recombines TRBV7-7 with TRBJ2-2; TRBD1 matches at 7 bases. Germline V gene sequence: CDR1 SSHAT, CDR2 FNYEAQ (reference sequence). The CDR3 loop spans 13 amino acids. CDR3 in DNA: TGTGCTAGCAGTTTTGACAGGGCTGGGGAGCTGTTTTTT. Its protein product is CASSFDRAGELFF.

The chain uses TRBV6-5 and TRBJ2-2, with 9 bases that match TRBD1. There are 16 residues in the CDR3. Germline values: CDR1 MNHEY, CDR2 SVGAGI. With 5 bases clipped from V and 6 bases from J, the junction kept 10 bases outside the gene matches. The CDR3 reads CASSHPQGAKAGELFF. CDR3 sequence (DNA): TGTGCCAGCAGTCACCCACAGGGGGCTAAGGCCGGGGAGCTGTTTTTT.

In DNA form, the CDR3 reads TGCGCCAGCAGCCCTGGACAGGGGAACGGGGAGCTGTTTTTT. Its translation is CASSPGQGNGELFF. The V and J genes are TRBV5-1 and TRBJ2-2; 9 bases are a match to TRBD1. The junction had 5 bases not matched to a gene; V was cut back by 4 bases and J by 7 bases. This CDR3 is 14 amino acids long. CDR1 and CDR2 from the germline V gene are SGHRS and YFSETQ.

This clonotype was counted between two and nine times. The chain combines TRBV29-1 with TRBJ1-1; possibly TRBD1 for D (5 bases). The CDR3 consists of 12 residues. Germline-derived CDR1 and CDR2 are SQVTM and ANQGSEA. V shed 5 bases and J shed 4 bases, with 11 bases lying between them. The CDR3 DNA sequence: TGCAGCGTTCTGGGGACGGCCACTGAAGCTTTCTTT. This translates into CSVLGTATEAFF.

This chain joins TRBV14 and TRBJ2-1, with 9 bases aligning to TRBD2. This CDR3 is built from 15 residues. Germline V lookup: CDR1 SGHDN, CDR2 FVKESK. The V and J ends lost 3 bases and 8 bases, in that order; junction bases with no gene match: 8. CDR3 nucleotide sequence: TGTGCCAGCAGCCACCTTAGCGGGGGCGGGGATGAGCAGTTCTTC. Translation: CASSHLSGGGDEQFF. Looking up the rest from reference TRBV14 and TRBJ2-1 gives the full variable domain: EAGVTQFPSHSVIEKGQTVTLRCDPISGHDNLYWYRRVMGKEIKFLLHFVKESKQDESGMPNNRFLAERTGGTYSTLKVQPAELEDSGVYFCASSHLSGGGDEQFFGPGTRLTVL.

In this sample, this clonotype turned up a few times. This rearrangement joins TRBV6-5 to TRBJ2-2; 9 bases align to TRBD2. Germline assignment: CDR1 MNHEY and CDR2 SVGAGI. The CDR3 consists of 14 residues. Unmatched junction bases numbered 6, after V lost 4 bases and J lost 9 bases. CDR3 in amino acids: CASSSSGNWRELFF. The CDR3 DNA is TGTGCCAGCAGTTCTAGCGGGAATTGGAGGGAGCTGTTTTTT.

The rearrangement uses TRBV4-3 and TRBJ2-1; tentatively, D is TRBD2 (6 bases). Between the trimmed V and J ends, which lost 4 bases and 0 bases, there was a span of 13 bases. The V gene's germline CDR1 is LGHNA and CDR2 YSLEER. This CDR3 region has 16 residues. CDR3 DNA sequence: TGCGCCAGCAGCCCTCGGGCGGACTACTCCTACAATGAGCAGTTCTTC. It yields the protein CASSPRADYSYNEQFF.

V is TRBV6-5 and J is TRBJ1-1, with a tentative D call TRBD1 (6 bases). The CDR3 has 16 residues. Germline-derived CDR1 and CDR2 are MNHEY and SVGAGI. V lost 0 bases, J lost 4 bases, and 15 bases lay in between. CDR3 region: CASSYSGGRMATEAFF. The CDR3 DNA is TGTGCCAGCAGTTACTCCGGGGGCAGGATGGCCACTGAAGCTTTCTTT.

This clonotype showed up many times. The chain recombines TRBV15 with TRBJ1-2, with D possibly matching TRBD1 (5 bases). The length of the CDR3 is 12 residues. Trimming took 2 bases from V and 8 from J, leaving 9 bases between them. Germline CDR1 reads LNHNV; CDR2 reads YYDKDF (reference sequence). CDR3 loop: CATSRFRQGYTF. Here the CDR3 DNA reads TGTGCCACCAGCAGATTCCGACAGGGCTACACCTTC.

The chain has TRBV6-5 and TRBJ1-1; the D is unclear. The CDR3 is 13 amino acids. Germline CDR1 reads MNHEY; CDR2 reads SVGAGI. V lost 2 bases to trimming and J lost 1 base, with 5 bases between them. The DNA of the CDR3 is TGTGCCAGCAGTTACCTTGCGAACACTGAAGCTTTCTTT. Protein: CASSYLANTEAFF.

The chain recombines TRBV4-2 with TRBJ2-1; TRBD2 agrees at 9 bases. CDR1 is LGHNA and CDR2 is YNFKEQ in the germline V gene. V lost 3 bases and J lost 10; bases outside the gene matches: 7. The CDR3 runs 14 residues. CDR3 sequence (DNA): TGTGCCAGCAGCCAGAGACTAGCGGCCTCCGAGCAGTTCTTC. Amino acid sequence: CASSQRLAASEQFF.

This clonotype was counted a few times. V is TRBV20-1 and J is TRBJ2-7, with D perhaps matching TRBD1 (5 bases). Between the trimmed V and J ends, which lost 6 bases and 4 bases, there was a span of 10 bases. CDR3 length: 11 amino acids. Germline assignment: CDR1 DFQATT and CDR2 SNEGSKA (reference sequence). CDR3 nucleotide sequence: TGCAGTGCGCCGGACAATTACGAGCAGTACTTC. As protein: CSAPDNYEQYF.

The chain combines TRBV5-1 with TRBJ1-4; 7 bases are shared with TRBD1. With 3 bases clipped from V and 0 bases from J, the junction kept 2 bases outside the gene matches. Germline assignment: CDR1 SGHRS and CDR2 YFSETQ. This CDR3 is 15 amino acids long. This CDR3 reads CASSSQGATNEKLFF. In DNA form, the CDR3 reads TGCGCCAGCAGCTCTCAGGGGGCAACTAATGAAAAACTGTTTTTT.

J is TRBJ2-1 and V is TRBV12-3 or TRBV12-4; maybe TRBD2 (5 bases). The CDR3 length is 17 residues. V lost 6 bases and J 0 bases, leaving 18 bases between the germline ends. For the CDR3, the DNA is TGTGCCAGCAGGCCAGAGCGAGGACTGTTCTCCTACAATGAGCAGTTCTTC. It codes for CASRPERGLFSYNEQFF.

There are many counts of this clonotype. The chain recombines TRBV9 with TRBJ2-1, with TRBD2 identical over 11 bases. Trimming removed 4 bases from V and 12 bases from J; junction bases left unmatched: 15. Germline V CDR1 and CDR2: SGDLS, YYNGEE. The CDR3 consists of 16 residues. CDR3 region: CASSPPGTSGSMVQFF. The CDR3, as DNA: TGTGCCAGCAGCCCCCCCGGAACTAGCGGGAGTATGGTGCAGTTCTTC.

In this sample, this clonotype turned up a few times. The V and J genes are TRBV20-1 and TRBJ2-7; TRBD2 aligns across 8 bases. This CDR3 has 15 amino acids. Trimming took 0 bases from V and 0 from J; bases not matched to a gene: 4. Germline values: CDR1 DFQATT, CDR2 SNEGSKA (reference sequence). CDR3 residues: CSARDPGTSSYEQYF. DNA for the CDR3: TGCAGTGCTAGAGATCCCGGGACTAGCTCCTACGAGCAGTACTTC.

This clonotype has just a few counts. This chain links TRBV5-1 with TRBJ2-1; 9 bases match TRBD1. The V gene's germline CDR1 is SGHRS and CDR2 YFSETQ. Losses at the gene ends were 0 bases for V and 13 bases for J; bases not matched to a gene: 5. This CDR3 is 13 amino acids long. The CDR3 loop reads CASSLAGTGIQFF. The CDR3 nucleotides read TGCGCCAGCAGCTTGGCCGGGACAGGGATTCAGTTCTTC.

This CDR3 is CASSGREAYEQYF. The DNA for the CDR3 is TGTGCCAGCAGTGGGCGGGAGGCCTACGAGCAGTACTTC. The chain uses TRBV25-1 and TRBJ2-7; 8 nucleotides match TRBD2. J gave up 2 bases and V 4 bases, and 1 base lay outside the gene matches. Germline lookup yields CDR1 MGHDK and CDR2 SYGVNS. The CDR3 contains 13 residues.

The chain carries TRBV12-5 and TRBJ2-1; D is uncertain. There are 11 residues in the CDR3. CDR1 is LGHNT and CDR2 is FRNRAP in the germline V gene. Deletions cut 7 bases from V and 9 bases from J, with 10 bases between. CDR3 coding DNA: TGTGCTAGTGCCGTGGTAGGTGAGCAGTTCTTC. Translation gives CASAVVGEQFF.